This T cell receptor beta chain was observed in a study of OX40 agonist ivuxolimab in advanced cancers. Study-wide background: In three patients, partial responses were observed, one with hepatocellular carcinoma and two with cutaneous melanoma.

This clone was recorded only once. Germline CDR1 reads ENHRY; CDR2 reads SYGVKD. J was trimmed by 1 base and V by 1 base; bases with no gene match: 4. The CDR3 has 16 amino acids. Only in-frame clones appear in the TCRdb table, and some are missing; sequencing was by immunoSEQ multiplex PCR. The table includes fewer than 25,000 clones, around four fifths detected once. The material was CD4+ or CD8+ T cells sorted from blood, obtained in a trial of the OX40 agonist ivuxolimab. This chain connects TRBV10-3 to TRBJ2-1, with 7 nucleotides matching TRBD2. The clonotype comes from an adult with an advanced solid tumor such as melanoma, head and neck, liver or kidney cancer. The DNA of the CDR3 is TGTGCCATCAGTGAGTGGGGCGGGAGATCCTACAATGAGCAGTTCTTC. The encoded protein is CAISEWGGRSYNEQFF.